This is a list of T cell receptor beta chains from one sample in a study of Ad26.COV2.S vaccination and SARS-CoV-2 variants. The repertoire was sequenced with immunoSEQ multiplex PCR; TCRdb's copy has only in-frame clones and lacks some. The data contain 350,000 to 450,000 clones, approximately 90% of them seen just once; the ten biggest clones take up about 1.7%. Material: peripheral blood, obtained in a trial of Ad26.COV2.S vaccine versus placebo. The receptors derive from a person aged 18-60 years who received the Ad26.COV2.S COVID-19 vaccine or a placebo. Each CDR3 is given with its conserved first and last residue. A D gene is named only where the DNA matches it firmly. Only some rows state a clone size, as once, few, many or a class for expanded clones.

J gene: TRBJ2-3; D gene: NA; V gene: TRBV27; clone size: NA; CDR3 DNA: TGTGCCAGCAGTCCCAGGGGGGGGCCTAAAGATACGCAGTATTTT; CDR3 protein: CASSPRGGPKDTQYF
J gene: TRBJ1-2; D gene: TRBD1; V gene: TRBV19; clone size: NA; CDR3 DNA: TGTGCCAGTAGCCCCGCTTCAGGGGGCGGGAGGACCTATGGCTACACCTTC; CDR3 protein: CASSPASGGGRTYGYTF
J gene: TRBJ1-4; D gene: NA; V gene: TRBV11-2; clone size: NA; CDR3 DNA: TGTGCCAGCAGCTTAGCCCCCCAACACGGTAATGAAAAACTGTTTTTT; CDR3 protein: CASSLAPQHGNEKLFF
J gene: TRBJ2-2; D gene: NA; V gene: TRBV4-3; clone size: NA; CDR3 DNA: TGCGCCAGCACGCCGGGTCGAAAGGGGCCGGGTTGGGGGGAGCTGTTTTTT; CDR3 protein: CASTPGRKGPGWGELFF
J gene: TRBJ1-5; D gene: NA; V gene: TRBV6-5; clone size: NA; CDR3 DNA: TGTGCCAGCAGCGTCAGGGGTTCGAATCAGCCCCAGCATTTT; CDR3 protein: CASSVRGSNQPQHF
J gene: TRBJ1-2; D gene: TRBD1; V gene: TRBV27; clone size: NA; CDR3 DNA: TGTGCCAGCAGTCCGTCCGGGACAGGGGGCCAAGGCTACACCTTC; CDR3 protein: CASSPSGTGGQGYTF
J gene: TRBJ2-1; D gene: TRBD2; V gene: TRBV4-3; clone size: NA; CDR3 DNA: TGCGCCAGCAGCCAAGACATAAGCGGGGCCAACTACAATGAGCAGTTCTTC; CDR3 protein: CASSQDISGANYNEQFF
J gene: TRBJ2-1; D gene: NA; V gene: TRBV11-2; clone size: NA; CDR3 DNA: TGTGCCAGCAGCTTAGGGGGTTTCTCCTACAATGAGCAGTTCTTC; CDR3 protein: CASSLGGFSYNEQFF
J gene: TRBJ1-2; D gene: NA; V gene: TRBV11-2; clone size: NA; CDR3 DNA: TGTGCCAGCAGCTTAGGGGTGGCCTCAACCTATGGCTACACCTTC; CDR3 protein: CASSLGVASTYGYTF
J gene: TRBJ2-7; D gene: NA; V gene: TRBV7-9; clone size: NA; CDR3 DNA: TGTGCCAGCAGCCAGACTAGTTTCTACGAGCAGTACTTC; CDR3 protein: CASSQTSFYEQYF
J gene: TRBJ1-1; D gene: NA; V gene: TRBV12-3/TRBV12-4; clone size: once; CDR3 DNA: TGTGCCAGCAGTTTAAGTGACACTGAAGCTTTCTTT; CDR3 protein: CASSLSDTEAFF
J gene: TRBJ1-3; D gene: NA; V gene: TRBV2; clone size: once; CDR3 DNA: TGTGCCAGCAATAGGGAGCGAAACACCATATATTTT; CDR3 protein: CASNRERNTIYF
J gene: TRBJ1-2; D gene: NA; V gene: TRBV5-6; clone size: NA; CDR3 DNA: TGTGCCAGCAGCTTGCGGGGGAAAGAAGGCTACACCTTC; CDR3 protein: CASSLRGKEGYTF
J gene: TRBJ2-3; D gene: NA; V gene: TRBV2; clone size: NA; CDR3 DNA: TGTGCCAGCATGGCCCGCCGAGGGACAGATACGCAGTATTTT; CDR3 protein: CASMARRGTDTQYF
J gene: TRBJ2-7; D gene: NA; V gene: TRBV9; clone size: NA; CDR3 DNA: TGTGCCAGCAGCGTAGGGAGGACAGTTGTCTTGAGCGAGCAGTACTTC; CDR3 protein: CASSVGRTVVLSEQYF
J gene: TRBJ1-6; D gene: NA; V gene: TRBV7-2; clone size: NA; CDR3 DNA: TGTGCCAGCAGCCCCCCGGGCGGGTCTAATAATTCACCCCTCCACTTT; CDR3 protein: CASSPPGGSNNSPLHF
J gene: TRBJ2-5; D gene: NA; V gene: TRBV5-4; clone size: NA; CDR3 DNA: TGTGCCAGCAGCGAACAGGGACTACAAGAGACCCAGTACTTC; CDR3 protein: CASSEQGLQETQYF
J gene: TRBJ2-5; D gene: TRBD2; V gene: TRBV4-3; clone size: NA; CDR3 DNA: TGCGCCAGCAGCCAGTATAGCGGGGGGGCCGAGACCCAGTACTTC; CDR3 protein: CASSQYSGGAETQYF
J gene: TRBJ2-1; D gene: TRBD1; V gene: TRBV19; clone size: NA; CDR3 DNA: TGTGCCAGTAGTATTAAAAGACAGGGGTTTAATGTGGACAATGAGCAGTTCTTC; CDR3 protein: CASSIKRQGFNVDNEQFF
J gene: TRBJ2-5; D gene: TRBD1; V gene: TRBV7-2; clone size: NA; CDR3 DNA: TGTGCCAGCAGCCTTACAGGGGGCACGGAGACCCAGTACTTC; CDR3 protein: CASSLTGGTETQYF
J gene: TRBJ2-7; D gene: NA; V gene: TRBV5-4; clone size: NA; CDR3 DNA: TGTGCCAGCAGCTTGGAGGTTGGGGAGCAGTACTTC; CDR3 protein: CASSLEVGEQYF
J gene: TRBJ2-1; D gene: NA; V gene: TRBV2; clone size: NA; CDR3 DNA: TGTGCCATCGGCCTTAGCTCCTACAATGAGCAGTTCTTC; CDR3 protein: CAIGLSSYNEQFF
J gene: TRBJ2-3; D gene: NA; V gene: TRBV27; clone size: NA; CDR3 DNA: TGTGCCAGTGCCCCGCTAGCGAGATACACAGATACGCAGTATTTT; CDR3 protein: CASAPLARYTDTQYF
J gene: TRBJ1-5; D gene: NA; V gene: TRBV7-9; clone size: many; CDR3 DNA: TGTGCCAGCAGCCTCTGGGTAAATCAGCCCCAGCATTTT; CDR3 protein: CASSLWVNQPQHF
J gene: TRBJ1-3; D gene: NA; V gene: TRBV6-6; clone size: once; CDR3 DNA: TGTGCCAGCACCACAAGGGCCACGAGTGGAAACACCATATATTTT; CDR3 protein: CASTTRATSGNTIYF
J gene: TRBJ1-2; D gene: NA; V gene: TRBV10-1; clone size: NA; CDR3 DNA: TGCGCCAGCAGTGAGTCGGAGGGAACAAGTGGCTACACCTTC; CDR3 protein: CASSESEGTSGYTF
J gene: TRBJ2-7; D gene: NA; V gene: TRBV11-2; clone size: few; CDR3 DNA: TGTGCCAGCGATCCAGGGGAGGGGGGTGGGGAGCAGTACTTC; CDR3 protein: CASDPGEGGGEQYF
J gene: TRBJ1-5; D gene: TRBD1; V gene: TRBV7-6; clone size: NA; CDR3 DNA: TGTGCCAGCAGCCAATCCCGACAGGGGGCTAGCAATCAGCCCCAGCATTTT; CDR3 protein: CASSQSRQGASNQPQHF
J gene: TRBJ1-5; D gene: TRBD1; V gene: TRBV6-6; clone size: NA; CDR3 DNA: TGTGCCAGCAGTTACAGCTCGGGACAGGGGGATCAGCCCCAGCATTTT; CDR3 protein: CASSYSSGQGDQPQHF
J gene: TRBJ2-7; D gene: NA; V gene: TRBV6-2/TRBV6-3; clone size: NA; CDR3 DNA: TGTGCCAGCAGTTTCCCCCGTGTAGGATCCTACGAGCAGTACTTC; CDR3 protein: CASSFPRVGSYEQYF
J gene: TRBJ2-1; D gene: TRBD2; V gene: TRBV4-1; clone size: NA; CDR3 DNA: TGCGCCAGCAGCCCGCCCAGACTAGCGGGGGGGAACAATGAGCAGTTCTTC; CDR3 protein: CASSPPRLAGGNNEQFF
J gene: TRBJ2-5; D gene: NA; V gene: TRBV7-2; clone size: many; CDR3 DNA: TGTGCCAGCAGCGTACGTACAGGGGAGACCCAGTACTTC; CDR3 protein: CASSVRTGETQYF
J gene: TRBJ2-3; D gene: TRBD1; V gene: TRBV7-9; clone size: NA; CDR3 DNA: TGTGCCAGCAGCTTACGACAGGGGTCCACAGATACGCAGTATTTT; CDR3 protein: CASSLRQGSTDTQYF
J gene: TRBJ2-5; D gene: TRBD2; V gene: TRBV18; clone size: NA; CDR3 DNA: TGTGCCAGCTCACCATTGAGACTAGCGGGGGAGGTTAAACAAGAGACCCAGTACTTC; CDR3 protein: CASSPLRLAGEVKQETQYF
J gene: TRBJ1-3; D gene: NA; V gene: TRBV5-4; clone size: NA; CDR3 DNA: TGTGCCAGCAGCCCCGGAGCACCCGAAATGGGAAACACCATATATTTT; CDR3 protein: CASSPGAPEMGNTIYF
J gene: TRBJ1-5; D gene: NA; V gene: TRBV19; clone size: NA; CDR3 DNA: TGTGCCAGTAGTACCCCTGAGAGAGTAGGCAATCAGCCCCAGCATTTT; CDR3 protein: CASSTPERVGNQPQHF
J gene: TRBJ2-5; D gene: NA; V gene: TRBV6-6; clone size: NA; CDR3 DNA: TGTGCCAGCAAAGGTGGGGGAAGCCATGAGACCCAGTACTTC; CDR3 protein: CASKGGGSHETQYF
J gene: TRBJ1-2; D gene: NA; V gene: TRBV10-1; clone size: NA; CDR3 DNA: TGCGCCAGCAGTGAGAGCCGGGGTCCGCCGCTCTTC; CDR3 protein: CASSESRGPPLF
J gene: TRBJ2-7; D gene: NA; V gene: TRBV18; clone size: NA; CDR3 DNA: TGTGCCAGCTCACCAAGCATCCCTACAGGTGAGCAGTACTTC; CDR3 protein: CASSPSIPTGEQYF
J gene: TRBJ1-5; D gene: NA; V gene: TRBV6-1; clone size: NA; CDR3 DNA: TGTGCCAGCAGTGAAGCGGGGGACAACCAGCATTTT; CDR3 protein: CASSEAGDNQHF
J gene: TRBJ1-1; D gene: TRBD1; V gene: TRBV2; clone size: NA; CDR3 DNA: TGTGCCAGCAGTGCACGAACAGGGGGCCGCACTGAAGCTTTCTTT; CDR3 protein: CASSARTGGRTEAFF
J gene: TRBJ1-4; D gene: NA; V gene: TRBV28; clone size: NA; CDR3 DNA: TGTGCCAGCACCGACGGGAGGGGTAATGAAAAACTGTTTTTT; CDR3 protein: CASTDGRGNEKLFF
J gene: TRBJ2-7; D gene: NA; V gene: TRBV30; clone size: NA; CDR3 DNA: TGTGCCTGGAGCCAATTCCACGAGCAGTACTTC; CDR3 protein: CAWSQFHEQYF
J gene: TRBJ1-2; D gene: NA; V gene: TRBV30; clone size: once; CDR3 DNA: TGTGCCTGGTCTGAGGGGACCCAGCTAAACTATGGCTACACCTTC; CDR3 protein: CAWSEGTQLNYGYTF
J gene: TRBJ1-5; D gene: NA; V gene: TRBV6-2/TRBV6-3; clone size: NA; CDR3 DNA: TGTGCCAGCACCCCACGTAGAATCGACACGAACGATCAGCCCCAGCATTTT; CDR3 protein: CASTPRRIDTNDQPQHF
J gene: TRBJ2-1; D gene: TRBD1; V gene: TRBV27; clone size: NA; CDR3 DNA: TGTGCCAGCAGTTTATGGACAGGAAGCTACAATGAGCAGTTCTTC; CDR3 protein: CASSLWTGSYNEQFF
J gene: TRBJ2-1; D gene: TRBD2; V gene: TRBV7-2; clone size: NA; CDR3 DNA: TGTGCCAGCCACGGGCCGGGGCGGGGGGTTAACAATGAGCAGTTCTTC; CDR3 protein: CASHGPGRGVNNEQFF
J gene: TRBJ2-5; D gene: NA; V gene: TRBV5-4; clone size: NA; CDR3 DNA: TGTGCCAGCAGCTTGCCGGGCCTCTTGCGGGCAGAGACCCAGTACTTC; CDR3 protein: CASSLPGLLRAETQYF
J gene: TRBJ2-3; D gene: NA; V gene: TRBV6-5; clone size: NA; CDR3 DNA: TGTGCCTCCACCGGGACTAGCACAGATACGCAGTATTTT; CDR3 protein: CASTGTSTDTQYF
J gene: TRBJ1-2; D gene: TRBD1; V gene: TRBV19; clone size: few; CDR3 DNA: TGTGCCAGTAGTATAGCAGGGGGAGGACTCGTCTATGGCTACACCTTC; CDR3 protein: CASSIAGGGLVYGYTF
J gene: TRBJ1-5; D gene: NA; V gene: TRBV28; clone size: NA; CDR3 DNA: TGTGCCAGCAGAGGTTTTCAGCCCCAGCATTTT; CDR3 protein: CASRGFQPQHF
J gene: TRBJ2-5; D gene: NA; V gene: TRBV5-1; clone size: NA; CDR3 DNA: TGCGCCAGCAGCTTCAGGGCCGGGGAGACCCAGTACTTC; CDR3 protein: CASSFRAGETQYF
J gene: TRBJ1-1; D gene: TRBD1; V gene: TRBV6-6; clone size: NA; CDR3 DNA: TGTGCCAGCAGTACAAGGGACAGGGGGAACACTGAAGCTTTCTTT; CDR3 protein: CASSTRDRGNTEAFF
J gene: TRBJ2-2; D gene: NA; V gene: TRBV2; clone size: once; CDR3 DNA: TGTGCCAGCAGTGGGCAGGCCCGCTGGGAGCTGTTTTTT; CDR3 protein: CASSGQARWELFF